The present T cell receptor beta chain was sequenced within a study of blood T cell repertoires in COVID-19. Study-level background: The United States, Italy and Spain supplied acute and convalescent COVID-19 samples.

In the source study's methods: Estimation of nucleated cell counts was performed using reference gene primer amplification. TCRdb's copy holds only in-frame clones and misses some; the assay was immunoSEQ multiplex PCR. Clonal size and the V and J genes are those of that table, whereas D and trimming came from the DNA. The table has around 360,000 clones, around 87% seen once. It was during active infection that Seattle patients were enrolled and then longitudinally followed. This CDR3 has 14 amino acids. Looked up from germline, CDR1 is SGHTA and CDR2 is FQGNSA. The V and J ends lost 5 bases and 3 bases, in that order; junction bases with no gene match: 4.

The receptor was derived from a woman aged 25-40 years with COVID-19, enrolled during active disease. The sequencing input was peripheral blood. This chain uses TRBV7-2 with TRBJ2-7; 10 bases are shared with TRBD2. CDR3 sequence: CASSDSGGDYEQYF. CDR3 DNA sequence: TGTGCCAGCAGCGACAGCGGGGGGGACTACGAGCAGTACTTC.